This entry concerns a single TCR beta chain. Sequencing used immunoSEQ multiplex PCR; TCRdb keeps in-frame clones, though not all of them. Recorded here are roughly 190,000 clones; the top ten clones represent 2% to 2.5%. CDR3 length: 13 amino acids. Germline assignment: CDR1 LNHDA and CDR2 SQIVND (reference sequence). The junction had 1 base not matched to a gene; V was cut back by 3 bases and J by 4 bases. The source of the sample is a study of control samples from healthy donors and cancer patients. The TCR sequence derives from a woman aged 30 to 39 in good health. The chain recombines TRBV19 with TRBJ1-1, with TRBD1 matching 8 bases. The sequencing input was blood. The CDR3 DNA sequence: TGTGCCAGTAGTATCGACAGGGGCACTGAAGCTTTCTTT. Protein product: CASSIDRGTEAFF.